Each of the 24 T cell receptor beta chains below was sequenced from the same sample in a study of cytomegalovirus exposure and HLA in healthy donors. Primers included in the PCR were 60 Vbeta and 13 Jbeta primers. TCRdb's copy holds only in-frame clones and misses some; the assay was immunoSEQ multiplex PCR. Here the sample spans around 150,000 clones, around four fifths being singletons. Sequencing was done on a sample of PBMCs. The receptors derive from a man over 45 in good health and CMV-seropositive.

The chain recombines TRBV6-1 with TRBJ1-5; D gene ambiguous. The CDR3 is 13 amino acids. V lost 6 bases and J lost 7, with 13 bases in between. CDR1 and CDR2 (germline): MNHNS, SASEGT. The CDR3 DNA follows: TGTGCCAGCAGAGCGGGGATAGGACAGCCCCAGCATTTT. It codes for CASRAGIGQPQHF.

With regard to this clone: Other nucleotide sequences in the sample specify the same CDR3. J is TRBJ2-1 and V is TRBV7-3; 8 bases map to TRBD1. The ends lost 4 bases at V and 9 bases at J; junction bases unmatched: 2. The CDR3 is 12 amino acids. The germline V gene encodes CDR1 SGHTA and CDR2 FQGTGA. CDR3 sequence: CASSSTGGEQFF. In DNA, the CDR3 is TGTGCCAGCAGCTCCACAGGGGGTGAGCAGTTCTTC. The full variable domain, completed using reference TRBV7-3 and TRBJ2-1, is GAGVSQTPSNKVTEKGKYVELRCDPISGHTALYWYRQSLGQGPEFLIYFQGTGAADDSGLPNDRFFAVRPEGSVSTLKIQRTERGDSAVYLCASSSTGGEQFFGPGTRLTVL.

This chain uses TRBV7-4 with TRBJ2-7; D unresolved. The CDR3 loop spans 13 amino acids. The ends were cut back, 4 bases at V and 2 bases at J, with 9 bases in the middle. From germline, CDR1 is SGHVT and CDR2 SQSDAQ. The CDR3 bases are TGTGCCAGCAGCTCCGACAAAGCCTACGAGCAGTACTTC. Translation gives CASSSDKAYEQYF.

The chain couples TRBV5-1 to TRBJ2-3; perhaps TRBD1 as D (6 bases). Trimming pared 3 bases from V and 4 bases from J, leaving 15 bases between. This CDR3 comprises 15 residues. Germline lookup yields CDR1 SGHRS and CDR2 YFSETQ. CDR3 loop: CASSSQGSGPDTQYF. The CDR3, as DNA: TGCGCCAGCAGCTCACAGGGATCTGGGCCAGATACGCAGTATTTT.

This sequence joins TRBV4-3 and TRBJ2-5; D possibly corresponds to TRBD2 (6 bases). From germline, CDR1 is LGHNA and CDR2 YSLEER. This CDR3 spans 13 amino acids. V was shortened by 1 base and J by 3 bases, with 6 bases between the two germline ends. The CDR3 coding sequence is TGCGCCAGCAGCCAAGGACTAGAAGAGACCCAGTACTTC. This encodes CASSQGLEETQYF.

CDR3 bases: TGTGCCTGGAGTGTGGGGCTCCAAGAGACCCAGTACTTC. Encoded protein: CAWSVGLQETQYF. The rearrangement links TRBV30 to TRBJ2-5; TRBD1 might be the D (5 bases). Germline CDR1 is GTSNPN and CDR2 is SVGIG (reference sequence). The CDR3 sequence is 13 residues long. The ends were cut back, 0 bases at V and 1 base at J, with 6 bases in the middle.

The chain employs TRBV6-6 and TRBJ1-3; a possible D gene is TRBD1 (6 bases). Trimming stripped 0 bases from V and 0 bases from J, with 9 bases between. The V gene's germline CDR1 is MNHNY and CDR2 SVGAGI (reference sequence). The CDR3 extends over 16 amino acids. CDR3 loop: CASSYSRDTSGNTIYF. The CDR3 DNA is TGTGCCAGCAGTTACTCGAGGGACACCTCTGGAAACACCATATATTTT.

V usage is TRBV11-2 and J usage is TRBJ2-5, with D tentatively TRBD1 (5 bases). From germline, CDR1 is SGHAT and CDR2 FQNNGV. CDR3 length equals 14 residues. Trimming pared 1 base from V and 3 bases from J, leaving 9 bases between. Here the CDR3 DNA reads TGTGCCAGCAGCTTAGTAACAGGAAAAGAGACCCAGTACTTC. Protein sequence: CASSLVTGKETQYF.

The chain employs TRBV7-3 and TRBJ2-3; a weak D match, TRBD2 (6 bases). This CDR3 region has 15 residues. V was cut by 5 bases and J by 2 bases, with 14 bases left in between. Germline CDR1 SGHTA, CDR2 FQGTGA. CDR3 coding DNA: TGTGCCAGCAGCCATCCCGGGAGTTTCACAGATACGCAGTATTTT. Its protein product is CASSHPGSFTDTQYF.

This clone came up once. The chain combines TRBV10-3 with TRBJ1-3; D is undetermined. Trimming cost V 8 bases and J 0 bases, with 14 bases left between them. CDR3 length equals 15 residues. Germline V CDR1 and CDR2: ENHRY, SYGVKD. The CDR3 loop reads CAIGGGRNSGNTIYF. CDR3 sequence (DNA): TGTGCCATCGGAGGTGGCAGGAACTCTGGAAACACCATATATTTT.

The chain joins TRBV5-1 to TRBJ2-3; 10 nucleotides agree with TRBD2. Trimming removed 0 bases from V and 6 bases from J; junction bases left unmatched: 1. Germline CDR1 is SGHRS and CDR2 is YFSETQ. The CDR3 has 14 amino acids. In DNA form, the CDR3 reads TGCGCCAGCAGCTTGGGGGGACTAGCGGATACGCAGTATTTT. Translating it yields CASSLGGLADTQYF.

The chain recombines TRBV5-6 with TRBJ1-1; perhaps TRBD1 as D (5 bases). The V gene lost 4 bases and the J gene lost 5 bases, with 15 bases spanning the gap. Germline V CDR1 and CDR2: SGHDT, YYEEEE. CDR3 length: 14 residues. CDR3 in DNA: TGTGCCAGCAGCCTGACAGACCATGGGACTGAAGCTTTCTTT. This gives the protein CASSLTDHGTEAFF.

V gene TRBV6-6 combines with J gene TRBJ1-6; 7 bases align to TRBD1. The ends lost 5 bases at V and 7 bases at J; junction bases unmatched: 5. Germline lookup yields CDR1 MNHNY and CDR2 SVGAGI (reference sequence). This CDR3 spans 14 amino acids. CDR3 bases: TGTGCCAGCAGTGCCGGGACAGTGAATTCACCCCTCCACTTT. Translating it yields CASSAGTVNSPLHF.

The V call is TRBV11-2, the J call TRBJ2-5, with 8 bases matching TRBD2. The DNA end lines up better with TRBJ2-7; the J call may be wrong. Looked up from germline, CDR1 is SGHAT and CDR2 is FQNNGV. This CDR3 is built from 15 residues. The CDR3 DNA reads TGTGCCAGCAGCCCTCGGACTAGCAACTCCTACGAGCAGTACTTC. Translating gives CASSPRTSNSYEQYF.

The rearrangement joins TRBV11-1 to TRBJ2-7; D gene ambiguous. The V end lost 5 bases, the J end lost 6 bases, and 14 bases lay between the germline ends. The germline V gene has CDR1 SGHAT and CDR2 FQDESV (reference sequence). This CDR3 has 13 residues. Here the CDR3 reads CASSPSLVGEQYF. DNA for the CDR3: TGTGCCAGCAGCCCGTCGTTAGTTGGCGAGCAGTACTTC. Drawing the rest from reference TRBV11-1 and TRBJ2-7, the complete variable domain is EAEVAQSPRYKITEKSQAVAFWCDPISGHATLYWYRQILGQGPELLVQFQDESVVDDSQLPKDRFSAERLKGVDSTLKIQPAELGDSAMYLCASSPSLVGEQYFGPGTRLTVT.

CDR3 in DNA: TGTGCCTGGAGCAACCGGGGGACCGGGGAGCTGTTTTTT. It translates to CAWSNRGTGELFF. V is TRBV30 and J is TRBJ2-2, with D perhaps matching TRBD2 (6 bases). Trimming left V 3 bases short and J 5 bases short, with 10 bases between. CDR1 is GTSNPN and CDR2 is SVGIG in the germline V gene (reference sequence). CDR3 size: 13 residues. Full variable domain (missing parts from reference TRBV30 and TRBJ2-2): SQTIHQWPATLVQPVGSPLSLECTVEGTSNPNLYWYRQAAGRGLQLLFYSVGIGQISSEVPQNLSASRPQDRQFILSSKKLLLSDSGFYLCAWSNRGTGELFFGEGSRLTVL.

This chain connects TRBV6-5 to TRBJ1-2; 10 bases are a match to TRBD1. Unmatched junction bases numbered 3, after V lost 5 bases and J lost 6 bases. The length of the CDR3 is 13 residues. Germline V gene data show CDR1 as MNHEY and CDR2 as SVGAGI. CDR3 protein: CASSPDRGDGYTF. CDR3 coding DNA: TGTGCCAGCAGTCCGGACAGGGGGGATGGCTACACCTTC.

CDR3 sequence (DNA): TGTGCCAGCACCTCCGGGGGGTCTAAGTACGAGCAGTACTTC. Protein: CASTSGGSKYEQYF. The chain couples TRBV6-6 to TRBJ2-7; 7 nucleotides line up with TRBD2. The CDR3 extends over 14 amino acids. The germline gives CDR1 MNHNY, CDR2 SVGAGI (reference sequence). V shed 7 bases, J shed 4 bases, and the junction held 10 bases outside the gene matches.

This sequence joins TRBV25-1 and TRBJ1-1; tentatively, D is TRBD1 (5 bases). Trimming left V 8 bases short and J 1 base short, with 14 bases between. Germline lookup yields CDR1 MGHDK and CDR2 SYGVNS. The CDR3 runs 14 residues. The CDR3 is CASRGAAENTEAFF. CDR3 sequence (DNA): TGTGCCAGCCGTGGGGCAGCTGAGAACACTGAAGCTTTCTTT. Combining the CDR3 with reference TRBV25-1 and TRBJ1-1 gives the whole variable domain EADIYQTPRYLVIGTGKKITLECSQTMGHDKMYWYQQDPGMELHLIHYSYGVNSTEKGDLSSESTVSRIRTEHFPLTLESARPSHTSQYLCASRGAAENTEAFFGQGTRLTVV.

This rearrangement joins TRBV7-9 to TRBJ2-5, with 7 nucleotides matching TRBD2. V lost 3 bases, J lost 1 base, and 11 bases stayed unmatched. Per germline, CDR1 SEHNR and CDR2 FQNEAQ (reference sequence). The CDR3 runs to 17 residues. The CDR3 spells CASSLGGGRGGQETQYF. Written as DNA, the CDR3 is TGTGCCAGCAGCTTGGGCGGGGGTCGAGGAGGCCAAGAGACCCAGTACTTC.

V and J are TRBV11-2 and TRBJ1-1; TRBD1 aligns across 8 bases. Germline trimming cut 4 bases from V and 3 bases from J; bases unmatched to any gene: 10. Per germline, CDR1 SGHAT and CDR2 FQNNGV. The CDR3 loop spans 16 amino acids. In nucleotides, the CDR3 is TGTGCCAGCAGCTCGTCAGGGGGCCCATCCGACACTGAAGCTTTCTTT. This codes for CASSSSGGPSDTEAFF.

The chain couples TRBV6-5 to TRBJ2-7; D might be TRBD2 (7 bases). The germline CDR1 and CDR2 sequences are MNHEY and SVGAGI. This CDR3 contains 15 residues. V lost 2 bases and J lost 2, with 13 bases in between. CDR3 in DNA: TGTGCCAGCAGTTACGCGGGGGCGGGACCCTACGAGCAGTACTTC. Its translation: CASSYAGAGPYEQYF.

V is TRBV7-8 and J is TRBJ1-3, with unresolved D. There are 16 residues in the CDR3. V lost 1 base, J lost 2 bases, and 12 bases lay in between. Per germline, CDR1 SGHVS and CDR2 FQNEAQ. In nucleotides, the CDR3 is TGTGCCAGCAGCTTAGTTTTGAGACTACCTGGAAACACCATATATTTT. Its translation: CASSLVLRLPGNTIYF.

The rearrangement links TRBV7-2 to TRBJ1-2; 7 positions agree with TRBD1. CDR1 and CDR2 from the germline V gene are SGHTA and FQGNSA. This CDR3 comprises 15 residues. V trimming: 5 bases; J trimming: 7 bases; junction bases outside the gene matches: 13. DNA of the CDR3: TGTGCCAGCAGCCGAGACCGCCAGGGGGTGAGTGGCTACACCTTC. It is translated as CASSRDRQGVSGYTF.